These 19 T cell receptor beta chains originate from one sample sequenced in a study of OX40 agonist ivuxolimab in advanced cancers. The data were produced by immunoSEQ multiplex PCR, yet TCRdb's version contains in-frame clones alone and is incomplete. The sample holds roughly 48,000 clones, 79% seen once. The material was CD4+ or CD8+ T cells sorted from blood, obtained in a trial of the OX40 agonist ivuxolimab. The origin of the receptors is an adult with an advanced solid tumor such as melanoma, head and neck, liver or kidney cancer.

The chain employs TRBV7-3 and TRBJ2-5, with D possibly TRBD1 on 5 matching bases. From germline, CDR1 is SGHTA and CDR2 FQGTGA. The CDR3 totals 15 residues. Trimming removed 0 bases from V and 5 bases from J, with 13 bases in between. CDR3 loop: CASSLTGAPRETQYF. CDR3 DNA sequence: TGTGCCAGCAGCTTAACTGGGGCCCCACGGGAGACCCAGTACTTC.

The rearrangement links TRBV6-6 to TRBJ2-7; tentative D call: TRBD2 (6 bases). CDR1 is MNHNY, CDR2 SVGAGI, per germline (reference sequence). The CDR3 has 13 amino acids. The V end was cut by 7 bases, the J end by 5 bases, with 15 bases between. The chain's CDR3 is CASNPGGSHEQYF. DNA of the CDR3: TGTGCCAGCAACCCCGGAGGGAGCCACGAGCAGTACTTC.

The CDR3 sequence is CASSLGLGRQTQYF. Written as DNA, the CDR3 is TGTGCCAGCAGCTTAGGGTTAGGGAGGCAGACCCAGTACTTC. This sequence joins TRBV11-2 and TRBJ2-5; the D gene is possibly TRBD2 (6 bases). The V and J ends lost 1 base and 6 bases respectively, with 12 bases between them. The CDR3 extends over 14 amino acids. Germline V gene data show CDR1 as SGHAT and CDR2 as FQNNGV.

The chain employs TRBV7-8 and TRBJ1-4, with TRBD1 matching 8 bases. CDR3 length equals 18 residues. The V gene end was trimmed by 3 bases and the J gene end by 0 bases; junction bases not matched to a gene: 9. Germline CDR1 SGHVS, CDR2 FQNEAQ. In DNA form, the CDR3 reads TGTGCCAGCAGCTTGAAGGACAGGGCGTCTGCAACTAATGAAAAACTGTTTTTT. Translating gives CASSLKDRASATNEKLFF.

The chain carries TRBV5-1 and TRBJ2-1; perhaps TRBD1 as D (6 bases). The CDR3 runs to 15 residues. Germline CDR1 and CDR2: SGHRS and YFSETQ. Deletions cut 4 bases from V and 6 bases from J, with 17 bases between. This chain's CDR3 is CASSVGQNPFNEQFF. CDR3 nucleotides: TGCGCCAGCAGCGTTGGACAGAACCCCTTCAATGAGCAGTTCTTC.

V and J are TRBV7-9 and TRBJ1-1; D gene uncertain. With 1 base removed from V and 1 base from J, the gap between germline ends came to 4 bases. CDR3 length: 13 residues. The V gene's germline CDR1 is SEHNR and CDR2 FQNEAQ (reference sequence). Here the CDR3 DNA reads TGTGCCAGCAGCTTAGTAGAGAACACTGAAGCTTTCTTT. It yields the protein CASSLVENTEAFF.

The chain joins TRBV7-2 to TRBJ1-1; D is uncertain. Germline CDR1 and CDR2: SGHTA and FQGNSA. V gave up 2 bases and J gave up 6 bases, with 22 bases separating them. This CDR3 contains 17 residues. The CDR3 DNA sequence: TGTGCCAGCAGCTTACGGTTTGGGGTCGTCAGCTCCCCTGAAGCTTTCTTT. Protein sequence: CASSLRFGVVSSPEAFF.

The CDR3 DNA reads TGTGCCAGCAGCGTAAGCGGAGGAGGACAGGGAGATGAAAAACTGTTTTTT. Translation: CASSVSGGGQGDEKLFF. The chain has TRBV9 and TRBJ1-4, with 8 bases aligning to TRBD1. Germline values: CDR1 SGDLS, CDR2 YYNGEE. This CDR3 is 17 amino acids long. The V gene end was trimmed by 1 base and the J gene end by 6 bases; junction bases not matched to a gene: 11.

J is TRBJ2-5 and V is TRBV6-5; maybe TRBD1 (6 bases). Deletions cut 6 bases from V and 5 bases from J, with 19 bases between. This CDR3 has 15 residues. Germline CDR1 and CDR2: MNHEY and SVGAGI. CDR3 sequence: CASRETSARGETQYF. The CDR3 DNA sequence: TGTGCCAGCAGGGAGACCTCCGCGAGGGGGGAGACCCAGTACTTC.

The gene calls are TRBV10-1 and TRBJ2-2; TRBD1 aligns across 8 bases. CDR3 length: 15 amino acids. Germline CDR1 is WNHNN and CDR2 is SYGVQD (reference sequence). The junction had 9 bases not matched to a gene; V was cut back by 6 bases and J by 6 bases. This CDR3 is CASRTGARVSGELFF. The CDR3 DNA follows: TGCGCCAGCAGGACAGGGGCCAGGGTGTCCGGGGAGCTGTTTTTT.

The chain is built from TRBV15 and TRBJ2-2, with D unresolved. The V gene lost 0 bases and the J gene lost 7 bases, with 6 bases spanning the gap. The CDR3 covers 13 residues. The germline V gene has CDR1 LNHNV and CDR2 YYDKDF (reference sequence). The CDR3: CATSRDTIGELFF. The CDR3 DNA reads as TGTGCCACCAGCAGAGATACTATCGGGGAGCTGTTTTTT.

The chain recombines TRBV15 with TRBJ2-7; D gene uncertain. The germline V gene encodes CDR1 LNHNV and CDR2 YYDKDF (reference sequence). V gave up 0 bases and J gave up 2 bases, with 14 bases separating them. This CDR3 region has 16 residues. Here the CDR3 reads CATSRDLGTSAYEQYF. For the CDR3, the DNA is TGTGCCACCAGCAGAGACCTGGGAACCTCAGCCTACGAGCAGTACTTC.

DNA of the CDR3: TGTGCCAGCAACCGTATCGGCTCCTACGAGCAGTACTTC. This encodes CASNRIGSYEQYF. V is TRBV6-5 and J is TRBJ2-7; D gene ambiguous. This CDR3 is 13 amino acids long. CDR1 MNHEY and CDR2 SVGAGI come from the germline V gene. V lost 7 bases and J lost 0, with 10 bases in between.

The V and J genes are TRBV25-1 and TRBJ2-2, with D possibly TRBD2 on 6 matching bases. Trimming stripped 5 bases from V and 1 base from J, with 17 bases between. The CDR3 spans 17 residues. The germline V gene has CDR1 MGHDK and CDR2 SYGVNS. The CDR3 reads CASSLLGGAGNTGELFF. The CDR3 DNA reads as TGTGCCAGCAGTTTACTAGGAGGGGCAGGGAACACCGGGGAGCTGTTTTTT.

V gene TRBV7-2 combines with J gene TRBJ2-3; TRBD2 matches 13 bases. This CDR3 region has 15 residues. Unmatched junction bases numbered 9, after V lost 5 bases and J lost 10 bases. CDR1 and CDR2 (germline): SGHTA, FQGNSA. This CDR3 is CASSPRTSGSPPQYF. In DNA, the CDR3 is TGTGCCAGCAGCCCCCGGACTAGCGGGAGCCCTCCGCAGTATTTT. Drawing the rest from reference TRBV7-2 and TRBJ2-3, the complete variable domain is GAGVSQSPSNKVTEKGKDVELRCDPISGHTALYWYRQSLGQGLEFLIYFQGNSAPDKSGLPSDRFSAERTGGSVSTLTIQRTQQEDSAVYLCASSPRTSGSPPQYFGPGTRLTVL.

The chain joins TRBV10-3 to TRBJ2-2; 9 bases match TRBD1. The V and J ends lost 4 bases and 7 bases, in that order; junction bases with no gene match: 7. The CDR3 sequence is 15 residues long. The germline V gene encodes CDR1 ENHRY and CDR2 SYGVKD. For the CDR3, the DNA is TGTGCCATCAGTGGACTACAGGGGGCGGGCGGGGAGCTGTTTTTT. This encodes CAISGLQGAGGELFF.

The rearrangement joins TRBV6-4 to TRBJ1-1; D unclear. The germline gives CDR1 MRHNA, CDR2 SNTAGT. V lost 4 bases and J lost 5, with 11 bases in between. The CDR3 runs 13 residues. CDR3 DNA sequence: TGTGCCAGCAGTGTGTACGAATGGACTGAAGCTTTCTTT. Protein sequence: CASSVYEWTEAFF.

V gene TRBV5-5 combines with J gene TRBJ1-2, with a weak D call TRBD1 (6 bases). The CDR3 length is 14 residues. Trimming shortened V by 4 bases and J by 0 bases, and 10 bases separated the two germline ends. From germline, CDR1 is SGHKS and CDR2 YYEKEE (reference sequence). CDR3 sequence reads: CASSTRTANYGYTF. The DNA for the CDR3 is TGTGCCAGCAGCACGCGGACAGCTAACTATGGCTACACCTTC.

V gene TRBV10-2 combines with J gene TRBJ1-2; D is ambiguous. The CDR3 covers 16 residues. V dropped 0 bases and J dropped 4 bases, with 15 bases sitting between them. Germline loops: CDR1 WSHSY, CDR2 SAAADI. CDR3 DNA sequence: TGCGCCAGCAGTGAGTCGAGGAAACCCGAAGTCTATGGCTACACCTTC. Residues: CASSESRKPEVYGYTF.